Listed below are T cell receptor beta chains from one sample, sequenced in a study of blood T cell repertoires in COVID-19. Data came from immunoSEQ multiplex PCR; TCRdb stores just in-frame clones and leaves some out. The sample yields 150,000 to 200,000 clones, about 86% seen once. What was sequenced was peripheral blood. The origin of the receptors is a man in his thirties or forties with active or convalescent COVID-19. CDR3s include the opening cysteine and the closing phenylalanine or tryptophan. Each record gives: D gene, clone size, J gene, V gene, CDR3 protein, CDR3 DNA. A D gene is named only where the DNA matches it firmly. Clone size appears in some rows only: once, few, many, or a class for an expanded clone.

d_call: TRBD2
clone_size: NA
j_call: TRBJ2-1
v_call: TRBV10-3
cdr3_aa: CAISESGTSGGAARNEQFF
cdr3_nt: TGTGCCATCAGTGAGTCCGGGACTAGCGGGGGGGCCGCGCGAAATGAGCAGTTCTTC

d_call: TRBD1
clone_size: NA
j_call: TRBJ2-7
v_call: TRBV4-1
cdr3_aa: CASSQDRPETRQGYEQYF
cdr3_nt: TGCGCCAGCAGCCAAGATCGGCCCGAGACGAGACAGGGCTACGAGCAGTACTTC

d_call: TRBD2
clone_size: NA
j_call: TRBJ2-3
v_call: TRBV19
cdr3_aa: CASSMRAGGAPDTQYF
cdr3_nt: TGTGCCAGTAGTATGCGGGCGGGAGGAGCCCCAGATACGCAGTATTTT

d_call: NA
clone_size: NA
j_call: TRBJ1-4
v_call: TRBV9
cdr3_aa: CASGAQGPGEKLFF
cdr3_nt: TGTGCCAGCGGGGCCCAGGGGCCCGGTGAAAAACTGTTTTTT

d_call: NA
clone_size: NA
j_call: TRBJ2-1
v_call: TRBV7-9
cdr3_aa: CASSPPTGDSYNEQFF
cdr3_nt: TGTGCCAGCAGCCCCCCGACAGGAGACTCCTACAATGAGCAGTTCTTC

d_call: NA
clone_size: few
j_call: TRBJ2-2
v_call: TRBV7-2
cdr3_aa: CASSSIRGTGELFF
cdr3_nt: TGTGCCAGCAGCTCAATCAGGGGTACCGGGGAGCTGTTTTTT

d_call: TRBD2
clone_size: NA
j_call: TRBJ2-5
v_call: TRBV19
cdr3_aa: CASSIGLAGGQETQYF
cdr3_nt: TGTGCCAGTAGTATCGGGCTAGCGGGAGGGCAAGAGACCCAGTACTTC

d_call: TRBD2
clone_size: NA
j_call: TRBJ2-3
v_call: TRBV18
cdr3_aa: CASSPPFGGEVDTQYF
cdr3_nt: TGTGCCAGCTCGCCTCCCTTTGGGGGGGAGGTGGATACGCAGTATTTT

d_call: NA
clone_size: NA
j_call: TRBJ1-2
v_call: TRBV10-2
cdr3_aa: CASRATSPSLDYTF
cdr3_nt: TGCGCCAGCAGGGCGACAAGTCCTTCATTGGACTACACCTTC

d_call: TRBD1
clone_size: NA
j_call: TRBJ2-1
v_call: TRBV10-3
cdr3_aa: CANRDREPPPYNEQFF
cdr3_nt: TGTGCCAACCGGGACAGGGAGCCTCCCCCCTACAATGAGCAGTTCTTC

d_call: NA
clone_size: NA
j_call: TRBJ1-6
v_call: TRBV15
cdr3_aa: CATSRDRQGNSPLHF
cdr3_nt: TGTGCCACCAGCAGAGATAGGCAGGGGAATTCACCCCTCCACTTT

d_call: TRBD2
clone_size: NA
j_call: TRBJ2-5
v_call: TRBV9
cdr3_aa: CASSEAGGPETQYF
cdr3_nt: TGTGCCAGCAGCGAAGCGGGGGGGCCTGAGACCCAGTACTTC

d_call: NA
clone_size: NA
j_call: TRBJ1-6
v_call: TRBV30
cdr3_aa: CAWNGLGTNSPLHF
cdr3_nt: TGTGCCTGGAATGGACTGGGAACCAATTCACCCCTCCACTTT

d_call: TRBD2
clone_size: NA
j_call: TRBJ2-5
v_call: TRBV10-3
cdr3_aa: CAISEGPSGLSQETQYF
cdr3_nt: TGTGCCATCAGTGAAGGGCCTAGCGGGCTTTCCCAAGAGACCCAGTACTTC

d_call: TRBD1
clone_size: once
j_call: TRBJ1-1
v_call: TRBV4-3
cdr3_aa: CASSQDSGTGGVKAFF
cdr3_nt: TGCGCCAGCAGCCAAGACTCCGGGACAGGGGGCGTTAAGGCTTTCTTT

d_call: NA
clone_size: NA
j_call: TRBJ1-5
v_call: TRBV23-1
cdr3_aa: CASSQYPSGLGNQPQHF
cdr3_nt: TGCGCCAGCAGTCAATACCCGTCGGGTCTAGGCAATCAGCCCCAGCATTTT

d_call: NA
clone_size: few
j_call: TRBJ2-3
v_call: TRBV7-9
cdr3_aa: CASSSKISTDTQYF
cdr3_nt: TGTGCCAGCAGCTCTAAAATCAGCACAGATACGCAGTATTTT

d_call: NA
clone_size: NA
j_call: TRBJ2-3
v_call: TRBV7-6
cdr3_aa: CASSSLQGPQARTQYF
cdr3_nt: TGTGCCAGCAGCTCGCTACAGGGTCCCCAGGCGAGGACGCAGTATTTT